This TCR beta chain emerged from a study of identical twins. Overall study results and limits: Out-of-frame TCR alpha sharing observed in monozygotic twins exceeded model estimates. Weaker excess twin sharing was observed in beta out-of-frame sequences.

cDNA carried unique molecular identifiers, and a universal primer site was added by template switching. One entry per CDR3 protein, called by TCRdb with MiXCR from the 5' RACE reads. The table lists roughly 250,000 distinct CDR3 sequences, 11% to 15% of them singletons. With 3 bases removed from V and 3 bases from J, the gap between germline ends came to 13 bases. The CDR3 consists of 15 residues. Germline loops: CDR1 SGHKS, CDR2 YYEKEE (reference sequence). A remark on this clonotype: Its specificity is not known.

The clonotype originates from a woman aged 18-29 years in good health. Source material: memory (CD45RO+) T cells sorted from blood. The V and J genes are TRBV5-5 and TRBJ2-1; weak D call: TRBD1 (5 bases). CDR3 nucleotides: TGTGCCAGCAGCTCCCTGGCAGGGATCTACAATGAGCAGTTCTTC. The encoded protein is CASSSLAGIYNEQFF. Full variable domain (remainder filled in from reference TRBV5-5 and TRBJ2-1): DAGVTQSPTHLIKTRGQQVTLRCSPISGHKSVSWYQQVLGQGPQFIFQYYEKEERGRGNFPDRFSARQFPNYSSELNVNALLLGDSALYLCASSSLAGIYNEQFFGPGTRLTVL.